This T cell receptor (beta chain) comes out of a study of T cell repertoires in cytomegalovirus infection. Study-wide points: HLA-C-restricted, CMV-specific TCR beta clonotypes were dominant ex vivo. Summed public TCR beta family frequency identified CMV carriers bearing the relevant HLA.

Each CDR3 protein is one row after TCRdb ran MiXCR on the reads. The table has 740,000 or so distinct CDR3 sequences, less than 40% seen once. As concerns this clonotype: What it binds is not known.

Trimming shortened V by 2 bases and J by 8 bases, and 28 bases separated the two germline ends. Per the germline V gene, CDR1 is MNHNY and CDR2 is SVGAGI (reference sequence). This CDR3 spans 19 amino acids. The rearrangement joins TRBV6-6 to TRBJ1-3; D perhaps matches TRBD1 (6 bases). The sequence was obtained from a human donor in good health (CMV status not recorded). Some clones in this sample may be carry-over from other donors' samples. The sample taken for sequencing was PBMCs. CDR3 in amino acids: CASSYNPIRGIGDSHTIYF. The DNA for the CDR3 is TGTGCCAGCAGTTACAATCCGATCAGGGGCATCGGGGACTCCCACACCATATATTTT.